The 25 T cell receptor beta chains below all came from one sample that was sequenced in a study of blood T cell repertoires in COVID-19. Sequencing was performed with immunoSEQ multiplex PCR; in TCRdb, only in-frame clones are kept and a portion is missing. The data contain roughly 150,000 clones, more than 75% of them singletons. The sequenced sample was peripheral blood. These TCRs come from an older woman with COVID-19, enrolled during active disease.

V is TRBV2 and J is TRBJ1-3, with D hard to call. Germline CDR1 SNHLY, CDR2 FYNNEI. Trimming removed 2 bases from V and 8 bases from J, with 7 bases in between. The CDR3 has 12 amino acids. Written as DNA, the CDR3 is TGTGCCAGCAGTGAAATCCGGGACACCATATATTTT. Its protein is CASSEIRDTIYF.

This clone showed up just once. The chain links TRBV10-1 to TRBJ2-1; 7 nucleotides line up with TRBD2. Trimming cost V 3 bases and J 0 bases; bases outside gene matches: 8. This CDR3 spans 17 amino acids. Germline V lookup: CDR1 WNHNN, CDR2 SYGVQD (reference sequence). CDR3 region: CASSDLGAGSSYNEQFF. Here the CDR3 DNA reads TGCGCCAGCAGTGACCTTGGAGCGGGGAGCTCCTACAATGAGCAGTTCTTC.

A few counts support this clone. DNA of the CDR3: TGTGCCAGTGCCCCAAGGACAGGGGGGAATCAGCCCCAGCATTTT. Its protein product is CASAPRTGGNQPQHF. The chain is built from TRBV19 and TRBJ1-5, with 10 bases fitting TRBD1. Trimming took 8 bases from V and 4 from J; bases not matched to a gene: 8. Germline CDR1 LNHDA, CDR2 SQIVND (reference sequence). The CDR3 loop spans 15 amino acids.

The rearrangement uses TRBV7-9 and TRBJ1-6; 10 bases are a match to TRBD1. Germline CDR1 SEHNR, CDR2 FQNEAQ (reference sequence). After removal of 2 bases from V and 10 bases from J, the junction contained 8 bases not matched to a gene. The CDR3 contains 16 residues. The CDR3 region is CASSLYDGQGVSPLHF. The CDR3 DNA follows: TGTGCCAGCAGCTTATATGACGGACAGGGGGTCTCACCCCTCCACTTT.

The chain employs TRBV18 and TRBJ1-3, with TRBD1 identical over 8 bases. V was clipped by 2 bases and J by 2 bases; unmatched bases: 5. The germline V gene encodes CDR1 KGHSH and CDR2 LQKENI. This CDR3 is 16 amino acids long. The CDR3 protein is CASSPSGRGPGNTIYF. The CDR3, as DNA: TGTGCCAGCTCACCAAGCGGCAGGGGGCCTGGAAACACCATATATTTT.

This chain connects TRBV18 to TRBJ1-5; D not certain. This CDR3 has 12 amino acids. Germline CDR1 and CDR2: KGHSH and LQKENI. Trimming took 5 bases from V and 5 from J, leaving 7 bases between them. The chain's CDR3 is CASSYSDQPQHF. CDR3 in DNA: TGTGCCAGCTCATATAGTGATCAGCCCCAGCATTTT.

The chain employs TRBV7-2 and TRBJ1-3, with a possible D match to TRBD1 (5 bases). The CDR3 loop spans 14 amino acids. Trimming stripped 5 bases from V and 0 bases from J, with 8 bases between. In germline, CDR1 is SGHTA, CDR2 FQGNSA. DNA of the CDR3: TGTGCCAGCAGCGCAGGGTTCTCTGGAAACACCATATATTTT. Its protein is CASSAGFSGNTIYF.

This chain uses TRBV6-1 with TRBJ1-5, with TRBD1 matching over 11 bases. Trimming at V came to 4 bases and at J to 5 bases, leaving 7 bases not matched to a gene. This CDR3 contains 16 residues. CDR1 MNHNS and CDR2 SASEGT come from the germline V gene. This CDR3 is CASSASGTGGDQPQHF. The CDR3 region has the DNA TGTGCCAGCAGTGCCTCCGGGACAGGGGGTGATCAGCCCCAGCATTTT.

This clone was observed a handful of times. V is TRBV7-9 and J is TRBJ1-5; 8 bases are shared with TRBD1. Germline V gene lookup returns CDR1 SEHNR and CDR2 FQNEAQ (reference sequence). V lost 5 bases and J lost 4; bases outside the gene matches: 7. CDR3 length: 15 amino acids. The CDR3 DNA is TGTGCCAGCAGCCTGGACAGGGCTGGAAATCAGCCCCAGCATTTT. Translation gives CASSLDRAGNQPQHF.

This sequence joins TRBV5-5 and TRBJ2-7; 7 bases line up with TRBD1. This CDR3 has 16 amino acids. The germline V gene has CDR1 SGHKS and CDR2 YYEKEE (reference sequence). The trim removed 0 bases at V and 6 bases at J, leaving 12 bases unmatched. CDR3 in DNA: TGTGCCAGCAGCTTGGCGCAACAAGGGGGCCCCTTCGAGCAGTACTTC. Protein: CASSLAQQGGPFEQYF.

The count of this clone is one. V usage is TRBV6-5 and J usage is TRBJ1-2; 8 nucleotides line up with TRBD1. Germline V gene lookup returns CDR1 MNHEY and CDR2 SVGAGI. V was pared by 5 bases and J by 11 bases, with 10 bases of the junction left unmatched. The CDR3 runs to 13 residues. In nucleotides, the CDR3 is TGTGCCAGCAGTCGTAGGGGACAGGCGTTTTACACCTTC. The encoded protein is CASSRRGQAFYTF.

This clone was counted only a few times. The CDR3 here is CASSQEGLQMNTEAFF. The CDR3 region has the DNA TGTGCCAGCAGCCAAGAGGGACTTCAAATGAACACTGAAGCTTTCTTT. The J gene is TRBJ1-1, the V gene TRBV3-1 (or the pseudogene TRBV3-2), with D perhaps TRBD1 (5 bases). V was clipped by 0 bases and J by 0 bases, with 11 bases between them. The CDR3 spans 16 residues. The germline CDR1 and CDR2 sequences are LGHDT and YNNKEL (reference sequence).

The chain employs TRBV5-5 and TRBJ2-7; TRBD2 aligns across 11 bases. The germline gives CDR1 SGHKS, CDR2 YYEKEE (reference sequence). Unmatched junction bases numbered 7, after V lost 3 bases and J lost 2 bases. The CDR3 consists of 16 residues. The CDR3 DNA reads TGTGCCAGCAGCTCCCTAGCGGGGGGAATCACCTACGAGCAGTACTTC. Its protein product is CASSSLAGGITYEQYF.

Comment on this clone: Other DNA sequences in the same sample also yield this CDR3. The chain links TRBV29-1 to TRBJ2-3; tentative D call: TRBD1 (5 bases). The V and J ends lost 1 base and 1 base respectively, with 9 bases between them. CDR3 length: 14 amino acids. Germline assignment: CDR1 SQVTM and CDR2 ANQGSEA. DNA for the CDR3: TGCAGCGTTGAAGGGGGCAGGGGCACAGATACGCAGTATTTT. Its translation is CSVEGGRGTDTQYF.

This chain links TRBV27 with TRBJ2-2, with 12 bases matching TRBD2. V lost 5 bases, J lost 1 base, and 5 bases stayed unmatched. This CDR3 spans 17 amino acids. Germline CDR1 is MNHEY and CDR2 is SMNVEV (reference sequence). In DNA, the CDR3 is TGTGCCAGCAGTCCCCAGACTAGCGGGGGGAACACCGGGGAGCTGTTTTTT. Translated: CASSPQTSGGNTGELFF.

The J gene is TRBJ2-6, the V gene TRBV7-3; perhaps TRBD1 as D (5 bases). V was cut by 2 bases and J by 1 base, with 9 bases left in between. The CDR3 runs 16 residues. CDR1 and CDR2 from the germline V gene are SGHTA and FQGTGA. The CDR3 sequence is CASSLEGASGANVLTF. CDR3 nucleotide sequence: TGTGCCAGCAGCTTAGAAGGGGCATCTGGGGCCAACGTCCTGACTTTC.

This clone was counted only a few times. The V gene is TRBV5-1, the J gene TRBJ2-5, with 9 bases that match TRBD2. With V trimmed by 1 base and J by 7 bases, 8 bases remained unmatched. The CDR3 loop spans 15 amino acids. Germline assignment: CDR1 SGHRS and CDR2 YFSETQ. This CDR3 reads CASSLSPRGGRTQYF. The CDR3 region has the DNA TGCGCCAGCAGCTTGTCCCCGCGGGGGGGCCGGACCCAGTACTTC.

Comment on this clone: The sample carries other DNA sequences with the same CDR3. In nucleotides, the CDR3 is TGTGCCAGCAGCCAAGGGGCAGCTAACTATGGCTACACCTTC. Translation gives CASSQGAANYGYTF. V gene TRBV3-1 (or the pseudogene TRBV3-2) combines with J gene TRBJ1-2; D not resolved. The germline gives CDR1 LGHDT, CDR2 YNNKEL (reference sequence). The V end was cut by 1 base, the J end by 0 bases, with 6 bases between. CDR3 length: 14 amino acids.

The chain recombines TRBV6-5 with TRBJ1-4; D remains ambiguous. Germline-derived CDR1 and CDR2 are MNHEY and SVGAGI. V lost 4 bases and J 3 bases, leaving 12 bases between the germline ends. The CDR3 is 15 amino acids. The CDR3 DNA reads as TGTGCCAGCAGTTCCCCGGGGTCACCTAATGAAAAACTGTTTTTT. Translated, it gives CASSSPGSPNEKLFF.

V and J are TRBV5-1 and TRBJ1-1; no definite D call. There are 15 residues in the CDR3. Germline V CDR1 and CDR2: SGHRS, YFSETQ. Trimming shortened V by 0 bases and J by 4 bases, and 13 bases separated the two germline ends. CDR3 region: CASSLALMGSTEAFF. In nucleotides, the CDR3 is TGCGCCAGCAGCTTGGCCTTGATGGGCTCCACTGAAGCTTTCTTT.

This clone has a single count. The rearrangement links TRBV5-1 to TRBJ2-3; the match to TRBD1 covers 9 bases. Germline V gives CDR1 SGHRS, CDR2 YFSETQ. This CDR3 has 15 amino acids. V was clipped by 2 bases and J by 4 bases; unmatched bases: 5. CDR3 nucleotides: TGCGCCAGCAGCTTACAGGGGGCGCGATCAGATACGCAGTATTTT. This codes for CASSLQGARSDTQYF. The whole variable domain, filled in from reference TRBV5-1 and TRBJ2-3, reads KAGVTQTPRYLIKTRGQQVTLSCSPISGHRSVSWYQQTPGQGLQFLFEYFSETQRNKGNFPGRFSGRQFSNSRSEMNVSTLELGDSALYLCASSLQGARSDTQYFGPGTRLTVL.

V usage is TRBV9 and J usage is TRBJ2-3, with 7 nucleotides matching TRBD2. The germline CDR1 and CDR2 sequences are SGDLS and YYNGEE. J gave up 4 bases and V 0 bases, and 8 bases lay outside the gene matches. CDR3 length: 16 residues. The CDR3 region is CASSVERTRSPDTQYF. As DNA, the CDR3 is TGTGCCAGCAGCGTAGAAAGGACTAGGTCCCCAGATACGCAGTATTTT.

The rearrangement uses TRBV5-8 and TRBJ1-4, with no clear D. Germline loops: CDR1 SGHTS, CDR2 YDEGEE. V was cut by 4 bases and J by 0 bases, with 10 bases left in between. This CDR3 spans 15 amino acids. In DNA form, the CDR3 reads TGTGCCAGCAGCCCGCAACAGACAACTAATGAAAAACTGTTTTTT. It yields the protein CASSPQQTTNEKLFF.

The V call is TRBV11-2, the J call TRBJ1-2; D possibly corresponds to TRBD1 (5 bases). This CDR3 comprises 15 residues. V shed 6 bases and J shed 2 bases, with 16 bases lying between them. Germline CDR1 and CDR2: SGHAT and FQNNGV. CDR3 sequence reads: CASSPGAEYNYGYTF. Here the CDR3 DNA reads TGTGCCAGCAGTCCTGGGGCCGAATACAACTATGGCTACACCTTC.

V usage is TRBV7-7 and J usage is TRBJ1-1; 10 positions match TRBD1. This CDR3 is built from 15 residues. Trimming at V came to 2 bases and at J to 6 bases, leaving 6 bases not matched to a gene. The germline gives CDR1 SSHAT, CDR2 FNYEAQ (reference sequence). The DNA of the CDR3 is TGTGCCAGCAGCTTAACGGGACAGGGGACCCCTGAAGCTTTCTTT. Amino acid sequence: CASSLTGQGTPEAFF.